The 8 T cell receptor beta chains given below trace back to one sample, sequenced in a study of post-analysis software for immune sequencing data. Points from the study as a whole: There were a few TRBV segments more frequent in patients than controls, and TRBV5-6, TRBV5-1 and TRBV20-1 were among them.

Every TCR beta cDNA library bore unique molecular identifiers. TCRdb re-called the PCR reads with MiXCR, one entry per CDR3 protein. Of about 540,000 distinct CDR3 sequences listed, around 36% are singletons. The antigens of these receptors remain unknown. Material for sequencing was blood. These receptors originate from a girl younger than 18 with multiple sclerosis.

This clonotype appeared a few times. This chain connects TRBV2 to TRBJ1-2; 8 nucleotides agree with TRBD1. The CDR3 extends over 12 amino acids. Per germline, CDR1 SNHLY and CDR2 FYNNEI. V lost 6 bases and J lost 10; bases outside the gene matches: 7. The CDR3 DNA follows: TGTGCCAGCAGGGGGGGACAGGAGGACTACACCTTC. As protein: CASRGGQEDYTF.

This clonotype has a handful of counts. The chain recombines TRBV5-1 with TRBJ1-2; D may be TRBD1 (6 bases). CDR3 length equals 16 residues. Germline-derived CDR1 and CDR2 are SGHRS and YFSETQ. The V end lost 0 bases, the J end lost 4 bases, and 16 bases lay between the germline ends. The DNA for the CDR3 is TGCGCCAGCAGCTTGGTTGGGACAACCATGGGCTATGGCTACACCTTC. Its translation: CASSLVGTTMGYGYTF.

The count of this clonotype is one. At one end the junction does not follow the germline gene, possibly because of a read error. The chain links TRBV5-1 to TRBJ2-3; D might be TRBD1 (5 bases). The germline V gene encodes CDR1 SGHRS and CDR2 YFSETQ. The CDR3 covers 14 residues. CDR3: CAGSNDRSTDTQYF. The CDR3, as DNA: TGCGCCGGCAGCAACGACAGAAGCACAGATACGCAGTATTTT. Full variable domain (missing parts from reference TRBV5-1 and TRBJ2-3): KAGVTQTPRYLIKTRGQQVTLSCSPISGHRSVSWYQQTPGQGLQFLFEYFSETQRNKGNFPGRFSGRQFSNSRSEMNVSTLELGDSALYLCAGSNDRSTDTQYFGPGTRLTVL.

J is TRBJ1-2 and V is TRBV11-2, with a possible D match to TRBD1 (5 bases). The length of the CDR3 is 15 residues. Germline V lookup: CDR1 SGHAT, CDR2 FQNNGV. Trimming took 7 bases from V and 6 from J, leaving 21 bases between them. Here the CDR3 reads CASTRSLTGGDGYTF. The CDR3 DNA is TGTGCCAGCACCCGTTCCCTGACGGGGGGAGATGGCTACACCTTC.

This clonotype was counted a few times. V and J are TRBV29-1 and TRBJ2-2; D possibly matches TRBD1 or TRBD2 (7 bases each). The V end was cut by 1 base, the J end by 0 bases, with 12 bases between. Germline values: CDR1 SQVTM, CDR2 ANQGSEA. The CDR3 length is 16 residues. The CDR3 DNA reads TGCAGCGTTGAAGGGGGAGGGGGCCCGAACACCGGGGAGCTGTTTTTT. This gives the protein CSVEGGGGPNTGELFF.

This clonotype was seen repeatedly, ten times or more. The genes are TRBV20-1 and TRBJ2-1; 11 bases are shared with TRBD1. Losses at the gene ends were 6 bases for V and 4 bases for J; bases not matched to a gene: 5. The CDR3 totals 14 residues. CDR1 and CDR2 from the germline V gene are DFQATT and SNEGSKA (reference sequence). In DNA, the CDR3 is TGCAGTGCCCCCCGGGACAGGGGGTACAATGAGCAGTTCTTC. Residues: CSAPRDRGYNEQFF.

This chain uses TRBV5-1 with TRBJ1-4; 7 bases are a match to TRBD1. The ends lost 0 bases at V and 8 bases at J; junction bases unmatched: 7. Looked up from germline, CDR1 is SGHRS and CDR2 is YFSETQ. CDR3 length: 15 residues. CDR3 region: CASSLGETGTEKLFF. The CDR3 DNA reads as TGCGCCAGCAGCTTGGGTGAGACAGGGACGGAAAAACTGTTTTTT.

The chain has TRBV25-1 and TRBJ1-4; D call uncertain. V lost 1 base and J 8 bases, leaving 5 bases between the germline ends. CDR3 length: 12 amino acids. Germline V gene data show CDR1 as MGHDK and CDR2 as SYGVNS. In nucleotides, the CDR3 is TGTGCCAGCAGTGAATCCGGGGAAAAACTGTTTTTT. Its translation is CASSESGEKLFF.